The source of this T cell receptor beta chain is a study of T cell responses to AZD1222 COVID-19 vaccine. Study outcomes and limitations: Dominant at 160-218 and 743-854, vaccine-associated CD4 TCRs also spanned spike.

The CDR3 runs 15 residues. Germline CDR1 reads DFQATT; CDR2 reads SNEGSKA (reference sequence). V was pared by 3 bases and J by 6 bases, with 11 bases of the junction left unmatched. Method: immunoSEQ multiplex PCR; TCRdb's copy keeps in-frame clones and lacks some. The sample has 95,000 to 110,000 clones, 70% to 90% seen once; the top ten hold 18%. About this clone itself: The antigen is undetermined.

The sequences come from peripheral blood, collected on day 0 of AZD1222 vaccination. V usage is TRBV20-1 and J usage is TRBJ2-1, with 7 bases fitting TRBD2. The sequence came from an adult in good health. The CDR3 protein is CSASAPSGVVNEQFF. CDR3 nucleotide sequence: TGCAGTGCTAGTGCCCCCAGCGGGGTCGTCAATGAGCAGTTCTTC.